This TCR beta chain derives from a study of blood T cell repertoires in COVID-19. Study-wide background: The United States, Italy and Spain provided the acute and convalescent COVID-19 samples.

Sequencing used immunoSEQ multiplex PCR; TCRdb keeps in-frame clones, though not all of them. Of some 130,000 clones listed, less than 90% were seen once; the top ten hold approximately 2.2%. This CDR3 has 16 residues. Per the germline V gene, CDR1 is SGHRS and CDR2 is YFSETQ. The ends lost 3 bases at V and 1 base at J; junction bases unmatched: 5. The chain is built from TRBV5-1 and TRBJ1-1; TRBD1 matches 11 bases. Input material: PBMCs or T cells enriched from blood (not recorded which). This sequence was found in a woman aged 45-59 years who had recovered from COVID-19. The CDR3 sequence is CASSSGTGGPNTEAFF. In nucleotides, the CDR3 is TGCGCCAGCAGCTCCGGGACAGGGGGGCCGAACACTGAAGCTTTCTTT.